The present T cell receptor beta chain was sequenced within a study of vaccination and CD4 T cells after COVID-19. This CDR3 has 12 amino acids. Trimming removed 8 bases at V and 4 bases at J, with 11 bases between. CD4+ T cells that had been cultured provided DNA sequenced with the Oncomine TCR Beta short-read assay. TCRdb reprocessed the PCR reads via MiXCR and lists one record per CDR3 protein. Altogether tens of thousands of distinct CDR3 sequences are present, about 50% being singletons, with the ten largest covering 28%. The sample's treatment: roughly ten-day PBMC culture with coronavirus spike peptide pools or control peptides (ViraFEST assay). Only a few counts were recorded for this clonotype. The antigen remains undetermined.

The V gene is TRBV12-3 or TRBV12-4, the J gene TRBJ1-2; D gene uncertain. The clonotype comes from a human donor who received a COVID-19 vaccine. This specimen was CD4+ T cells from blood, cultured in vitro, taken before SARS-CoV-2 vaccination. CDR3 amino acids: CASSAGFYGYTF. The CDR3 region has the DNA TGTGCCAGCTCTGCAGGCTTCTATGGCTACACCTTC.